These 14 T cell receptor beta chains share one sample of origin, sequenced in a study of control samples from healthy donors and cancer patients. Assay used: immunoSEQ multiplex PCR; TCRdb lists only in-frame clones, some missing. The sample has around 77,000 clones; around 92% are singletons. The sequencing input was blood. These receptors came from a woman aged 55-70 years in good health.

This CDR3 reads CASSLGQGGEKLFF. Written as DNA, the CDR3 is TGTGCCAGCAGCCTGGGACAGGGCGGTGAAAAACTGTTTTTT. J is TRBJ1-4 and V is TRBV7-2; 9 nucleotides match TRBD1. The length of the CDR3 is 14 residues. Per germline, CDR1 SGHTA and CDR2 FQGNSA. Losses at the gene ends were 5 bases for V and 7 bases for J; bases not matched to a gene: 5.

This rearrangement joins TRBV19 to TRBJ1-5; D ambiguous. The germline V and J ends were trimmed by 6 bases and 0 bases, with 6 bases remaining between them. There are 13 residues in the CDR3. CDR1 is LNHDA, CDR2 SQIVND, per germline (reference sequence). Here the CDR3 DNA reads TGTGCCAGTAGGCCGGATAGCAATCAGCCCCAGCATTTT. It translates to CASRPDSNQPQHF.

V gene TRBV5-6 combines with J gene TRBJ2-3, with D possibly matching TRBD1 (6 bases). The CDR3 totals 15 residues. V gave up 2 bases and J gave up 1 base, with 11 bases separating them. CDR1 is SGHDT and CDR2 is YYEEEE in the germline V gene. The CDR3 DNA is TGTGCCAGCAGCTTAAGGGGGTTAGGCACAGATACGCAGTATTTT. It specifies CASSLRGLGTDTQYF.

In nucleotides, the CDR3 is TGTGCCAGTAGTAGTACTAGCGGGTACGAGCAGTACTTC. Amino acid sequence: CASSSTSGYEQYF. The chain employs TRBV19 and TRBJ2-7, with TRBD2 identical over 9 bases. The CDR3 covers 13 residues. After removal of 4 bases from V and 4 bases from J, the junction contained 2 bases not matched to a gene. CDR1 is LNHDA, CDR2 SQIVND, per germline (reference sequence).

The V gene is TRBV27, the J gene TRBJ1-1; TRBD1 might be the D (5 bases). From germline, CDR1 is MNHEY and CDR2 SMNVEV (reference sequence). The CDR3 is made up of 14 amino acids. V shed 6 bases and J shed 3 bases, with 14 bases lying between them. CDR3 protein: CASSTQGLYTEAFF. CDR3 nucleotides: TGTGCCAGCAGCACCCAGGGCCTGTACACTGAAGCTTTCTTT.

J is TRBJ1-3 and V is TRBV6-5, with a weak D call TRBD1 (6 bases). Between the trimmed V and J ends, which lost 6 bases and 0 bases, there was a span of 12 bases. This CDR3 has 15 residues. Germline CDR1 is MNHEY and CDR2 is SVGAGI. DNA for the CDR3: TGTGCCAGCAGGGTGACAGGTCCCTCTGGAAACACCATATATTTT. Amino acids: CASRVTGPSGNTIYF.

The rearrangement joins TRBV7-9 to TRBJ2-2; the D gene is possibly TRBD2 (7 bases). Trimming removed 5 bases from V and 6 bases from J, with 13 bases in between. The germline V gene encodes CDR1 SEHNR and CDR2 FQNEAQ (reference sequence). The CDR3 runs 14 residues. The CDR3 sequence: CASSPRGGAGELFF. The CDR3 DNA sequence: TGTGCCAGCAGCCCCCGAGGGGGGGCCGGGGAGCTGTTTTTT.

This sequence joins TRBV6-5 and TRBJ1-2; 9 nucleotides match TRBD1. Germline CDR1 and CDR2: MNHEY and SVGAGI. The CDR3 loop spans 15 amino acids. V was pared by 9 bases and J by 7 bases, with 15 bases of the junction left unmatched. CDR3 in DNA: TGTGCCAGTTCAAACCGGGACAGGGTATATGGTGGCTACACCTTC. Encoded protein: CASSNRDRVYGGYTF.

The rearrangement uses TRBV28 and TRBJ2-7; 11 positions agree with TRBD2. The J segment lost 0 bases and the V segment lost 5 bases, leaving 3 bases of the junction unmatched. This CDR3 spans 15 amino acids. CDR1 and CDR2 from the germline V gene are MDHEN and SYDVKM. The CDR3 protein is CASSQLAGASYEQYF. CDR3 sequence (DNA): TGTGCCAGCAGTCAACTAGCGGGGGCCTCCTACGAGCAGTACTTC.

The chain recombines TRBV27 with TRBJ2-7; 14 nucleotides align to TRBD2. The J segment lost 6 bases and the V segment lost 5 bases, leaving 6 bases of the junction unmatched. The CDR3 has 15 amino acids. Germline V gives CDR1 MNHEY, CDR2 SMNVEV (reference sequence). The CDR3 region has the DNA TGTGCCAGCAGTGGGGGACTAGCGGGAGTACCCGAGCAGTACTTC. This encodes CASSGGLAGVPEQYF.

The V gene is TRBV18, the J gene TRBJ2-3; D is perhaps TRBD2 (5 bases). Looked up from germline, CDR1 is KGHSH and CDR2 is LQKENI. V was pared by 9 bases and J by 0 bases, with 16 bases between. CDR3 length equals 15 residues. CDR3 protein: CASESRGSSTDTQYF. The CDR3 bases are TGTGCCAGTGAATCTCGGGGTTCTAGCACAGATACGCAGTATTTT.

The J gene is TRBJ1-2, the V gene TRBV30, with 10 bases identical to TRBD1. The J segment lost 8 bases and the V segment lost 2 bases, leaving 11 bases of the junction unmatched. Germline V gene data show CDR1 as GTSNPN and CDR2 as SVGIG (reference sequence). The CDR3 spans 15 residues. In DNA form, the CDR3 reads TGTGCCTGGAGTCCCCGGGACAGGGGTAATGGGGGCTACACCTTC. Encoded protein: CAWSPRDRGNGGYTF.

This rearrangement joins TRBV7-9 to TRBJ1-1; 7 bases align to TRBD1. Germline V gene lookup returns CDR1 SEHNR and CDR2 FQNEAQ (reference sequence). V lost 4 bases, J lost 1 base, and 3 bases stayed unmatched. The length of the CDR3 is 14 residues. In nucleotides, the CDR3 is TGTGCCAGCAGCTCCCGGGACAGGAACACTGAAGCTTTCTTT. It is translated as CASSSRDRNTEAFF.

About this clone: The germline gene is not matched at one end of the junction; a read error may be the cause. The chain couples TRBV30 to TRBJ2-3; TRBD2 is a possible D gene (5 bases). The germline CDR1 and CDR2 sequences are GTSNPN and SVGIG (reference sequence). This CDR3 is 13 amino acids long. The CDR3 sequence: CAGAPSSTDMQYF. The CDR3 coding sequence is TGTGCCGGAGCTCCTAGCAGCACAGATATGCAGTATTTT. Complete variable domain (other parts from reference TRBV30 and TRBJ2-3): SQTIHQWPATLVQPVGSPLSLECTVEGTSNPNLYWYRQAAGRGLQLLFYSVGIGQISSEVPQNLSASRPQDRQFILSSKKLLLSDSGFYLCAGAPSSTDMQYFGPGTRLTVL.